This section outlines one T cell receptor (beta chain) sequence together with its context. Its antigen has not been determined. One base away there is no much larger clone; base qualities are not given. These data are taken from a study of blood T cell repertoires in COVID-19 (dated by TCRdb to the early 2020s). Regarding the study in general: The collaborator samples originated in the United States, Italy and Spain and spanned the acute and convalescent phases of COVID-19. The repertoires were released in a freely available public database meant as a resource for research on the immune response to SARS-CoV-2. Nearly every sample came with metadata listing a de-identified subject ID, COVID-19 status, age in years and sex. The prospective study material was composed of cDNA or gDNA derived from T cells, B-cell-depleted T cells, or PBMCs. Where available, HLA class I and class II types were obtained from metadata supplied by the sample provider rather than from assay-based typing. Samples came from the ongoing ImmuneRACE study (first 160 participants) plus 1,254 subjects from 6 global collaborators. The dataset comprised deeply sampled blood TCRbeta repertoires from subjects exposed to, actively infected with, or recovered from COVID-19. Broad study findings and their caveats: The quantity of clinical and demographic metadata differed by source and by participant and was supplied without curation.

Collaborating institutions collected whole blood in K2EDTA tubes following their own protocols. For TCRbeta analysis, collaborator samples were shipped as frozen whole blood, as isolated PBMCs, or as DNA extracted from either sample type. The immunoSEQ Assay, a bias-controlled multiplex PCR, was used to amplify TCRbeta CDR3 regions from genomic DNA. The authors processed their data as follows. The number of nucleated cells in each sample was estimated from the amplification of reference gene primers within the assay. To quantify the absolute abundance of each unique TCRbeta CDR3 rearrangement, sequence reads were collapsed and filtered. For each sample, productive Simpson clonality was calculated as the square root of Simpson's diversity index over productive rearrangements. Here the immuneACCESS table is served through TCRdb, limited to in-frame sequences with V and J called. Missing clones are a known gap in these copies; in checked studies unresolved V genes cover under half, and the rest lacks a known reason. The V and J calls and clone size are taken from that table; D and trimming were inferred from the DNA. The sample profile shows 300,000 to 400,000 clones; around 90% of them were found once. The ten top clones hold 3% of the sample.

From its cysteine to its phenylalanine, the CDR3 spans 13 amino acids. CDR3 DNA is the only sequence kept; it has 39 bases, read in frame from the first base. Ends trimmed: V by 4 bases, J by 2 bases; bases unmatched to a gene: 2. The germline V gene supplies CDR1 SGDLS and CDR2 YYNGEE. Material for sequencing was peripheral blood. This sequence originates from a human donor in a cohort sampled during active COVID-19. The V and J segments used are TRBV9 and TRBJ1-2, and 7 junctional nucleotides match TRBD1. The CDR3 protein: CASSPTGNYGYTF. The DNA sequence reads TGTGCCAGCAGCCCGACAGGGAACTATGGCTACACCTTC.